The 19 T cell receptor beta chains presented below share a single source sample, sequenced in a study of CXCR3-negative and CXCR3-positive naive CD8 T cells. Each TRB cDNA library was prepared by 5' RACE (with UMI labels). No DNA is given; TCRdb re-called the 5' RACE reads and lists each CDR3 protein once. In total, the table holds about 92,000 distinct CDR3 sequences. Sequencing used naive CXCR3- CD8+ T cells from blood. Subset denoted: CD45RO-CCR7+CD27+CD95- naive CD8+ T cells lacking CXCR3 (TNR3-). The receptors were gathered from a human donor in good health. Some clones in this sample may be carry-over from other donors' samples.

The CDR3 loop reads CASRDWTSQDTQYF. The V gene is TRBV12-3 or TRBV12-4, the J gene TRBJ2-3; the D gene TCRdb calls, TRBD2, cannot be checked with no DNA. The CDR3 sequence is 14 residues long.

The CDR3 loop reads CASSQVRNGPDTQYF. The rearrangement uses TRBV14 and TRBJ2-3. The germline V gene has CDR1 SGHDN and CDR2 FVKESK. This CDR3 spans 15 amino acids.

The J gene is TRBJ2-2, the V gene TRBV7-8. Germline-derived CDR1 and CDR2 are SGHVS and FQNEAQ. The CDR3 is made up of 16 amino acids. The CDR3 region is CASSLAVVPNTGELFF.

V is TRBV9 and J is TRBJ2-5. From germline, CDR1 is SGDLS and CDR2 YYNGEE. The CDR3 has 13 amino acids. The CDR3 reads CASSVEGSETQYF.

The chain joins TRBV28 to TRBJ2-7; with no DNA, the TCRdb D assignment of TRBD1 cannot be verified. The CDR3 is 13 amino acids. Germline-derived CDR1 and CDR2 are MDHEN and SYDVKM. CDR3 protein: CASALTGSYEQYF.

The V gene is TRBV7-9, the J gene TRBJ2-5; there is no DNA to check the TCRdb D call of TRBD2. The CDR3 runs to 14 residues. Germline V gene data show CDR1 as SEHNR and CDR2 as FQNEAQ (reference sequence). The CDR3 loop reads CASTLDRIQETQYF.

This chain links TRBV28 with TRBJ2-2. Germline CDR1 reads MDHEN; CDR2 reads SYDVKM. The CDR3 contains 16 residues. The CDR3 loop reads CASSSRRSRHTGELFF.

CDR3: CASSLASSTDTQYF. This sequence joins TRBV7-2 and TRBJ2-3. This CDR3 has 14 amino acids. Germline V lookup: CDR1 SGHTA, CDR2 FQGNSA. Variable domain in full (rest from reference TRBV7-2 and TRBJ2-3): GAGVSQSPSNKVTEKGKDVELRCDPISGHTALYWYRQSLGQGLEFLIYFQGNSAPDKSGLPSDRFSAERTGGSVSTLTIQRTQQEDSAVYLCASSLASSTDTQYFGPGTRLTVL.

The chain has TRBV7-9 and TRBJ2-6; TCRdb lists TRBD1, though no DNA is available to test this call. This CDR3 has 17 residues. CDR1 is SEHNR, CDR2 FQNEAQ, per germline (reference sequence). The CDR3 spells CASSPDRNPSGANVLTF.

V is TRBV7-3 and J is TRBJ2-3; TCRdb designates TRBD1, a call that cannot be tested without DNA. This CDR3 is 17 amino acids long. Germline V gene sequence: CDR1 SGHTA, CDR2 FQGTGA. CDR3 sequence: CASSFYPGGTATDTQYF.

J is TRBJ2-3 and V is TRBV29-1; TCRdb's D call of TRBD2 is untestable without DNA. This CDR3 is built from 17 residues. Germline V gives CDR1 SQVTM, CDR2 ANQGSEA. CDR3 loop: CSVDGLSSGRIWDTQYF.

The chain uses TRBV24-1 and TRBJ2-3; no DNA is available, so the TRBD1 call from TCRdb remains unchecked. Per the germline V gene, CDR1 is KGHDR and CDR2 is SFDVKD. The CDR3 contains 15 residues. This CDR3 reads CATSDLPGSSDTQYF.

The rearrangement joins TRBV7-9 to TRBJ1-1; TCRdb's D gene call, TRBD1, goes unchecked for lack of DNA. The germline V gene has CDR1 SEHNR and CDR2 FQNEAQ (reference sequence). This CDR3 contains 15 residues. This CDR3 is CASSFARGRGTEAFF. Complete variable domain (other parts from reference TRBV7-9 and TRBJ1-1): DTGVSQNPRHKITKRGQNVTFRCDPISEHNRLYWYRQTLGQGPEFLTYFQNEAQLEKSRLLSDRFSAERPKGSFSTLEIQRTEQGDSAMYLCASSFARGRGTEAFFGQGTRLTVV.

The chain couples TRBV5-5 to TRBJ1-1. This CDR3 has 13 amino acids. From germline, CDR1 is SGHKS and CDR2 YYEKEE (reference sequence). The CDR3 here is CASSPLEVTEAFF.

The chain joins TRBV27 to TRBJ2-7; TCRdb designates TRBD2, a call that cannot be tested without DNA. The germline V gene has CDR1 MNHEY and CDR2 SMNVEV (reference sequence). The CDR3 length is 15 residues. The CDR3: CASSRTLQGRDEQYF.

The chain carries TRBV5-1 and TRBJ2-7. The germline V gene has CDR1 SGHRS and CDR2 YFSETQ. This CDR3 is built from 12 residues. The CDR3 reads CASRSDGYEQYF.

The chain has TRBV7-8 and TRBJ2-3; TCRdb gives TRBD1 as the D gene, but with no DNA this cannot be confirmed. Germline lookup yields CDR1 SGHVS and CDR2 FQNEAQ. The CDR3 consists of 14 residues. The CDR3 sequence is CASSQDRGRGTQYF.

The chain combines TRBV27 with TRBJ2-1; lacking DNA, the TRBD1 call made by TCRdb goes unchecked. Per the germline V gene, CDR1 is MNHEY and CDR2 is SMNVEV (reference sequence). This CDR3 is 15 amino acids long. The CDR3 here is CASSPGDLNPNEQFF.

The chain carries TRBV9 and TRBJ1-1; the D call of TRBD1 rests on TCRdb alone, since no DNA is present to check it. Germline assignment: CDR1 SGDLS and CDR2 YYNGEE. This CDR3 is built from 15 residues. CDR3 loop: CASSVDRGTNTEAFF.